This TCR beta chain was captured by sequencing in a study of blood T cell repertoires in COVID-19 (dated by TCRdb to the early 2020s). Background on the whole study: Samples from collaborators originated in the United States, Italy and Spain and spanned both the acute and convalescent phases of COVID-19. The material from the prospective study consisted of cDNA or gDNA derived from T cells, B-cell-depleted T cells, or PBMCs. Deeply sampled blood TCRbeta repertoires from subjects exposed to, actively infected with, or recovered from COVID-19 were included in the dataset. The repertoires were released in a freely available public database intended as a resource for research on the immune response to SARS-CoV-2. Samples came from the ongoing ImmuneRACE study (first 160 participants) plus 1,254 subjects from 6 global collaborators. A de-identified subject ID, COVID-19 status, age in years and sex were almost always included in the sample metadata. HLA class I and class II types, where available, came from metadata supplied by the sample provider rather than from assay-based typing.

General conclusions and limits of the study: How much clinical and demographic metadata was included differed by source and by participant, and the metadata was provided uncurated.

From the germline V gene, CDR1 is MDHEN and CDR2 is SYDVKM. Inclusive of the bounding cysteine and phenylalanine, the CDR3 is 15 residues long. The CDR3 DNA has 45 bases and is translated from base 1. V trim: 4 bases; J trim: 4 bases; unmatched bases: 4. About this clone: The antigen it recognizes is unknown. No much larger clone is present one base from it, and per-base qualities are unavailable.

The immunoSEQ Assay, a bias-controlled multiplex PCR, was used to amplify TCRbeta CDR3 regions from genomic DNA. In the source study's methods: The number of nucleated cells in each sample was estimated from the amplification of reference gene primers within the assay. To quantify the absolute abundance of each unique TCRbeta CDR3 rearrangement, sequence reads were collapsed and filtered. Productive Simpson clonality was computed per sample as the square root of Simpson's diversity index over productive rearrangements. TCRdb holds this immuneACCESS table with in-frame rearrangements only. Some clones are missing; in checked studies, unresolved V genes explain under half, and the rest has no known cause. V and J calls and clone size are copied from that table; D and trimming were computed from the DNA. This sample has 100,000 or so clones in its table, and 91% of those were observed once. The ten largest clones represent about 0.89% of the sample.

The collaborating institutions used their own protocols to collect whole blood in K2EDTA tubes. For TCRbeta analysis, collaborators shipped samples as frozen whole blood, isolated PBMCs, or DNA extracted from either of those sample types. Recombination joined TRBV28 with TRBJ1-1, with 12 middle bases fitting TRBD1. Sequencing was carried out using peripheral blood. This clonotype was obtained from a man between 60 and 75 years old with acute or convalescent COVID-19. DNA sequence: TGTGCCAGCAGTTACCGGGACAGGGGGCTCACTGAAGCTTTCTTT. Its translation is CASSYRDRGLTEAFF.